The source of this TCR beta chain is a study of Graves' ophthalmopathy and Graves' hyperthyroidism (dated by TCRdb to 2016 to 2019). Regarding the research as a whole: Peripheral blood was collected before any treatment was given, at the time of initial diagnosis. In roughly 6 hyperthyroidism patients, T-cell repertoires of thyroid tissue and blood were compared. After sampling, hyperthyroidism patients received methimazole starting at 30 mg daily, and ophthalmopathy patients received high-dose intravenous methylprednisolone. In total, 135 blood samples were TCR-sequenced: fewer than 50 ophthalmopathy, some 80 hyperthyroidism and some 17 hyperthyroidism-to-ophthalmopathy patients. To explore V-J signatures that distinguish ophthalmopathy from hyperthyroidism, a discovery set of about a hundred patients was enrolled, made up of 43 with ophthalmopathy and 55 to 65 with stable hyperthyroidism. TCR beta repertoire signatures were used to distinguish Graves' ophthalmopathy from Graves' hyperthyroidism and to predict progression to ophthalmopathy. For independent validation, a separate cohort was made up of fewer than 20 hyperthyroidism patients plus 17 patients who later progressed from hyperthyroidism to ophthalmopathy. Here is what the overall study found, with its caveats: In validation, the model predicted ophthalmopathy progression with 55% to 71% sensitivity and 72.22% specificity; some twelve predicted patients were CT-confirmed with GO in a median of approximately six months. In cross-validation, the 13-signature model distinguished ophthalmopathy from stable hyperthyroidism with about 90% sensitivity and about 81% specificity, and in the test set the corresponding values were roughly 80% and 75%. Among expanded thyroid clonotypes with frequency above 0.001, most also showed up in blood, which suggests that blood repertoires may reflect the thyroid immune response. No statistical method was used to set the sample size in advance, and the investigators knew which group each participant was assigned to.

The CDR3 contains 13 residues, cysteine and phenylalanine counted. The entry retains the CDR3 DNA only, 39 bases that are in frame from base 1. CDR1 and CDR2, looked up from the germline V gene (reference sequence), are SEHNR and FQNEAQ. V sheds 5 bases and J sheds 5 bases, leaving 13 bases between their ends. Ophthalmopathy patients had moderately to severely active disease, Clinical Activity Score of at least 3, NOSPECS grade of at least 4, and disease duration under 3 months. Patients with other autoimmune diseases, uncontrolled infections, pregnancy or lactation were excluded. Diagnosis was based on clinical symptoms, serum thyroxine, TRAb, thyroid ultrasound and orbital computed tomography. Using Ficoll-Paque density gradient centrifugation, PBMCs were isolated from about 9.2 ml of fresh peripheral blood. Trizol reagent was used to extract the total RNA, and its quality was then checked on an Agilent 2100 Bioanalyzer.

This clonotype came up many times. Its antigen target is currently unknown. Per-nucleotide qualities are absent, and no much larger clonotype sits a single base away. For repertoire sequencing, TCR beta CDR3 regions were amplified from RNA transcripts. The first round of RT-PCR was done with HTBI primers and the Qiagen OneStep RT-PCR kit, and was followed by a second round of multiplex PCR, then size selection and purification. The libraries underwent paired-end sequencing with 100 bp reads on an Illumina HiSeq2000. The authors' analysis ran thus. SOAPnuke was used to process the reads, removing any read that contained adapters or uncalled bases, had a mean Phred below 15, or lacked an exact match to the constant primer or identifier. COPE v1.2.5 was used to merge high-quality paired reads. Each unique nucleotide sequence was treated as a clonotype, and MiTCR v1.1 was used to align the clonotypes to the IMGT TRB V, D and J references. The analysis was limited to V-J combinations with a frequency above 0.0001, which together covered around 99% of the repertoires. A TCR clonal expansion and chaos score per V-J combination was defined as the ratio of F50 clonal expansion to chaos observed in the TCRdist matrix. Welch's t-statistics and random forest were used to reduce features to about 14 V-J combinations, which were fed into a naive Bayes classifier. The similarity between thyroid and blood repertoires was quantified using the Morisita-Horn index. TCRdb trimmed public reads at Q25 via fastp, called clones via MiXCR and kept in-frame beta chains. Rows with one shared CDR3 protein collapse into an entry with the most common genes and DNA. These V and J calls rely on TCRdb rather than the paper's analysis. The sample table holds almost 750,000 distinct CDR3 sequences, of which approximately 40% were seen once. In total, the top ten clones hold about 40% of the sample.

The TCR originated in an adult man with Graves' ophthalmopathy. The sequenced material came from peripheral blood. The rearranged chain carries TRBV7-9 and TRBJ2-7; no D gene is confidently identified. CDR3 reads: CASSPGRINEQYF. The DNA is TGTGCCAGCAGCCCTGGACGTATCAACGAGCAGTACTTC.